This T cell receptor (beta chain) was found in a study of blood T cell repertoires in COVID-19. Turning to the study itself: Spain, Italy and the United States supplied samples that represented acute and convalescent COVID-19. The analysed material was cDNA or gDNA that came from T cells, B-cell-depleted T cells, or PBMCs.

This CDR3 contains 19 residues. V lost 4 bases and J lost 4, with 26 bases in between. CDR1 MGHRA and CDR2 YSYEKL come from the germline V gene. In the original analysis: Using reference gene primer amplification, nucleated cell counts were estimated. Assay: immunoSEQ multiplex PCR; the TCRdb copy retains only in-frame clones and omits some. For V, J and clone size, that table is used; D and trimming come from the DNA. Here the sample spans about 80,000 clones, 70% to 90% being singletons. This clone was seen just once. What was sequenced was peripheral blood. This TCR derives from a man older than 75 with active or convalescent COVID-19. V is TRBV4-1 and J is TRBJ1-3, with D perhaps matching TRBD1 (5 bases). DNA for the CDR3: TGCGCCAGCAGCCCCGATGGGGCGCTTACGTTTAGCCCCGGAAACACCATATATTTT. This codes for CASSPDGALTFSPGNTIYF.